The rows below give T cell receptor beta chains drawn from one sample of a study of CD8+CD57+ T cells in acquired aplastic anemia. TCRdb recomputed calls from the reads with MiXCR, one row per CDR3 protein. The repertoire holds approximately 190,000 distinct CDR3 sequences, around half seen once, with 9.7% in the top ten. The sample was sorted CD4+, CD8+, or CD8+CD57+ T cells (not recorded which) from PBMCs. The receptors originated from a human donor with aplastic anemia. Both conserved end residues are part of each CDR3. Fields, in order: CDR3 length, D gene, clone size, V gene, J gene, CDR3 DNA, CDR3 protein. D genes are given only for firm matches. For some rows the clone size is stated as once, few or many, or as a class when expanded; others skip it.

>17|TRBD2|many|TRBV5-1|TRBJ2-1
TGCGCCAGCAGCCCTCGGATGCTAGCGGGAGACTTGTATGAGCAGTTCTTC
CASSPRMLAGDLYEQFF
>12|TRBD1|many|TRBV2|TRBJ2-7
TGTGCCAGCAGGAGGGACAGCTACGAGCAGTACTTC
CASRRDSYEQYF
>15|TRBD1|many|TRBV19|TRBJ2-2
TGTGCCAGCCGGGGGACAGGCCTGAACACCGGGGAGCTGTTTTTT
CASRGTGLNTGELFF
>11|.|many|TRBV20-1|TRBJ2-3
TGCAGTGCTAGATTTAGAGATACGCAGTATTTT
CSARFRDTQYF
>14|TRBD2|many|TRBV20-1|TRBJ2-7
TGCAGTGCTAGAGAAGGGAGCGGGAGCTACGAGCAGTACTTC
CSAREGSGSYEQYF
>16|.|few|TRBV11-2|TRBJ1-5
TGTGCCAGCAGCCAGAGCTCGGGCAGGTCCCATCAGCCCCAGCATTTT
CASSQSSGRSHQPQHF
>13|.|.|TRBV7-9|TRBJ2-7
TGTGCCAGCAGCCCCCGGACCCCTCTCGAGCAGTACTTC
CASSPRTPLEQYF
>17|TRBD1|.|TRBV10-3|TRBJ1-3
TGTGCCATCAGGGGGACAGGCGAAATGCGAGGAGGAAACACCATATATTTT
CAIRGTGEMRGGNTIYF
>15|TRBD1|.|TRBV2|TRBJ2-3
TGTGCCAGCAGTGAATTTGGACAGGGGGTAGATACGCAGTATTTT
CASSEFGQGVDTQYF
>13|TRBD2|.|TRBV7-9|TRBJ2-7
TGTGCCAGCAGTAAGCGGGGCACCTACGAGCAGTACTTC
CASSKRGTYEQYF
>13|.|.|TRBV19|TRBJ2-1
TGTGCCAGTGCAGTGAGCTCCTACAATGAGCAGTTCTTC
CASAVSSYNEQFF